What follows are 10 T cell receptor beta chains derived from one specimen sequenced in a study of blood T cells in healthy people across ages. A second PCR, run for about 6 to 11 cycles, used a sample-barcoded 5' primer plus a J-beta primer mix. TCRdb processed the 5' RACE reads anew with MiXCR; each CDR3 protein has one entry. The sample consists of 800,000 to 950,000 distinct CDR3 sequences, almost 30% of them appearing once. This sample also appeared in a second study, on T cells of mothers and their children.

Sequencing used blood. Receptors originate from a woman between 35 and 50 years old in good health.

Concerning this clonotype: Since a much larger clone is just one base distant, this may be a read error. This CDR3 is missing its conserved last phenylalanine or tryptophan, likely due to a read error. The rearrangement links TRBV7-3 to TRBJ2-7, with D possibly matching TRBD2 (5 bases). Judging by the DNA end, TRBJ2-5 fits better; the J call may be wrong. Per germline, CDR1 SGHTA and CDR2 FQGTGA. CDR3 length equals 14 residues. The CDR3 nucleotides read TGTGCCAGCAGTCTAATCCCGGGATTGGAGACCCAGTACTGC. Its protein is CASSLIPGLETQYC.

This clonotype was counted ten times or more. V is TRBV9 and J is TRBJ2-5, with D tentatively TRBD1 (6 bases). From germline, CDR1 is SGDLS and CDR2 YYNGEE. The V end lost 0 bases, the J end lost 2 bases, and 14 bases lay between the germline ends. This CDR3 has 16 residues. The CDR3 sequence is CASSVDDRTLQETQYF. DNA for the CDR3: TGTGCCAGCAGCGTAGACGACAGGACCCTACAAGAGACCCAGTACTTC.

This chain uses TRBV28 with TRBJ1-5; D is unclear. Germline assignment: CDR1 MDHEN and CDR2 SYDVKM. V gave up 5 bases and J gave up 8 bases, with 10 bases separating them. CDR3 length equals 12 residues. The CDR3 spells CASSTPGKPQHF. CDR3 nucleotide sequence: TGTGCCAGCAGTACACCGGGCAAGCCCCAGCATTTT.

The sample holds a few counts of this clonotype. CDR3 protein: CSVALGGVTTGELFF. The CDR3, as DNA: TGCAGCGTTGCCCTCGGAGGGGTCACCACCGGGGAGCTGTTTTTT. V gene TRBV29-1 combines with J gene TRBJ2-2; D might be TRBD2 (6 bases). Germline CDR1 reads SQVTM; CDR2 reads ANQGSEA. The CDR3 runs 15 residues. Trimming removed 4 bases at V and 4 bases at J, with 16 bases between.

Only a few counts were recorded for this clonotype. The CDR3 DNA is TGTGCCAGCAGCGCCGGGACAGGGGAGAATCAGCCCCAGCATTTT. Protein: CASSAGTGENQPQHF. The chain uses TRBV9 and TRBJ1-5, with 10 bases lining up with TRBD1. With 3 bases clipped from V and 4 bases from J, the junction kept 4 bases outside the gene matches. Looked up from germline, CDR1 is SGDLS and CDR2 is YYNGEE. The CDR3 covers 15 residues.

The chain is built from TRBV7-2 and TRBJ2-1; possibly TRBD1 for D (5 bases). Trimming removed 5 bases from V and 5 bases from J, with 16 bases in between. Germline CDR1 and CDR2: SGHTA and FQGNSA. This CDR3 is built from 15 residues. CDR3 DNA: TGTGCCAGCAGCCAACAACTTTCCAGGGACAATGAGCAGTTCTTC. Translated, it gives CASSQQLSRDNEQFF.

As for this clonotype: The junction does not match germline at one end; this may be a read error. The chain links TRBV6-2 or TRBV6-3 to TRBJ2-1; possible D gene TRBD2, 5 bases. Looked up from germline, CDR1 is MNHEY and CDR2 is SVGEGT. The CDR3 runs 12 residues. This CDR3 is CVSGQAYNEQFF. Written as DNA, the CDR3 is TGTGTCAGCGGCCAGGCCTACAATGAGCAGTTCTTC.

This sequence joins TRBV12-3 or TRBV12-4 and TRBJ2-7; D may be TRBD2 (5 bases). This CDR3 has 11 amino acids. Trimming pared 6 bases from V and 12 bases from J, leaving 15 bases between. The CDR3 nucleotides read TGTGCCAGCAGCGAAGGAGGCCCGCGGTACTTC. Residues: CASSEGGPRYF.

This clonotype has a count of ten or more. CDR3 protein: CSARDSREPYNEQFF. The CDR3 region has the DNA TGCAGTGCTAGAGATAGCAGGGAGCCCTACAATGAGCAGTTCTTC. The chain is built from TRBV20-1 and TRBJ2-1, with D possibly being TRBD1 or TRBD2 (5 bases each). Trimming shortened V by 0 bases and J by 2 bases, and 11 bases separated the two germline ends. The CDR3 consists of 15 residues. Germline V gene lookup returns CDR1 DFQATT and CDR2 SNEGSKA (reference sequence).

The chain combines TRBV7-2 with TRBJ1-2; D is undetermined. The germline CDR1 and CDR2 sequences are SGHTA and FQGNSA. This CDR3 has 15 amino acids. Trimming took off 0 bases at V and 3 bases at J, with 11 bases between the two ends. This chain's CDR3 is CASSLAATRHYGYTF. The CDR3 DNA reads as TGTGCCAGCAGCTTAGCGGCAACTCGTCACTATGGCTACACCTTC.